This T cell receptor beta chain is drawn from a study of T cells expressing NK-cell markers. Background on the study: CD3+CD56+NKG2C+, CD3+CD56+NKG2C- and CD3+CD56-NKG2C+ T cells, once sorted, supplied the TCR beta repertoires. Among the eight sequenced donors, seven tested HCMV-seropositive and one tested seronegative.

The length of the CDR3 is 16 residues. Germline V lookup: CDR1 DFQATT, CDR2 SNEGSKA (reference sequence). TCRdb reanalyzed the 5' RACE reads and collapses them to one entry per CDR3 protein, without DNA. The table for this sample gives a few hundred thousand distinct CDR3 sequences. The receptor comes from a man aged 18 to 35 in good health. The chain combines TRBV20-1 with TRBJ2-3; with no DNA, the TCRdb D assignment of TRBD1 cannot be verified. The sample was blood T cells: a sorted CD56 or NKG2C T cell subset, CD4+ or CD8+ T cells, or bulk PBMC T cells (not recorded which). Here the CDR3 reads CSARVRTGGYTDTQYF.